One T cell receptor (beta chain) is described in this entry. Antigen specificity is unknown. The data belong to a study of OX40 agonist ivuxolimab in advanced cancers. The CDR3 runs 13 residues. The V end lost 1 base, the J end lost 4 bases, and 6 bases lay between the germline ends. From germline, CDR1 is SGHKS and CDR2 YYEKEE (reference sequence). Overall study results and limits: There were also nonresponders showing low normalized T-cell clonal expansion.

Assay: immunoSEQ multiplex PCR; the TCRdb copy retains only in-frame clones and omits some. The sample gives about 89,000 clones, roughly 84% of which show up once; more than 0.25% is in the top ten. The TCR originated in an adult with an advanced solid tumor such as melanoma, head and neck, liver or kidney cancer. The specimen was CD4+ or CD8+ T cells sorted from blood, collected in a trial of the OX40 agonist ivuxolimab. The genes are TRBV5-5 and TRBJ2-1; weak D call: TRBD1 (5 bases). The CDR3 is CASSLTGYNEQFF. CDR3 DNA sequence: TGTGCCAGCAGCTTGACAGGATACAATGAGCAGTTCTTC.